This T cell receptor (beta chain) is drawn from a study of vaccination effects on CD4 cells after COVID-19. Before any sequencing was done, the ViraFEST assay used viral peptide pools to expand antigen-specific CD4+ T cells. The culture ran for roughly ten days, and then CD4+ T cells were isolated. The healthy vaccine recipients, who had no prior SARS-CoV-2 infection, showed negative nucleocapsid antibodies. Here immunoSEQ multiplex PCR was the method, and the copy in TCRdb shows in-frame clones only, minus some. The top ten hold about 5% of the sample, which has about 23,000 clones, 55% to 80% seen once. This clone was counted a few times. Its matching antigen is unknown. This specimen was CD4+ T cells from PBMCs cultured with SARS-CoV-2 spike peptides, taken before COVID-19 vaccination. The TCR originated in a human donor who received a COVID-19 vaccine.

The CDR3 is CASSYQGDYGYTF. CDR3 DNA: TGCGCCAGCAGCTACCAGGGCGACTATGGCTACACCTTC. The chain has TRBV5-1 and TRBJ1-2; a weak D match, TRBD1 (5 bases). The CDR3 has 13 amino acids. The germline V and J ends were trimmed by 3 bases and 3 bases, with 9 bases remaining between them. Germline values: CDR1 SGHRS, CDR2 YFSETQ.